This T cell receptor beta chain originates from a study of OX40 agonist ivuxolimab in advanced cancers. Sequencing was performed with immunoSEQ multiplex PCR; in TCRdb, only in-frame clones are kept and a portion is missing. The data show some 73,000 clones, 80% to 90% seen once. Trimming stripped 3 bases from V and 0 bases from J, with 13 bases between. The length of the CDR3 is 16 residues. Germline loops: CDR1 MNHEY, CDR2 SMNVEV (reference sequence). The gene calls are TRBV27 and TRBJ2-3, with D maybe TRBD2 (6 bases). The sequence was obtained from an adult with an advanced solid tumor such as melanoma, head and neck, liver or kidney cancer. The starting material was CD4+ or CD8+ T cells sorted from blood, obtained in a trial of the OX40 agonist ivuxolimab. Here the CDR3 DNA reads TGTGCCAGCAGTTTTAGTGGCGGGACTAGCACAGATACGCAGTATTTT. Protein sequence: CASSFSGGTSTDTQYF.